This T cell receptor (beta chain) was recorded in a study of blood T cell repertoires in COVID-19. Study information: The United States, Italy and Spain were the sources of the acute and convalescent COVID-19 samples. The cDNA or gDNA used as material had been derived from T cells, B-cell-depleted T cells, or PBMCs.

Recruits, aged about 18 to 100 years, lived in 20 to 30 US areas. Cohort 3 recovered donors had two negative PCRs, clearance, or symptom resolution. Germline-derived CDR1 and CDR2 are SGHVS and FQNEAQ. The CDR3 runs to 15 residues. With V trimmed by 8 bases and J by 3 bases, 10 bases remained unmatched. TCRdb's table, derived via immunoSEQ multiplex PCR, lists solely in-frame clones and lacks some. Here the sample spans over 350,000 clones, around nine tenths being singletons. This clone was observed a few times. The receptor comes from a woman aged 50 to 60 who had recovered from COVID-19. This sequence joins TRBV7-8 and TRBJ1-3; TRBD1 matches at 7 bases. The sample was PBMCs or T cells enriched from blood (not recorded which). CDR3 DNA sequence: TGTGCCAGCGGCGGACAGGAGGCGCATGGAAACACCATATATTTT. Amino acid sequence: CASGGQEAHGNTIYF.